The sample holds one count of the clone carrying this T cell receptor (beta chain). The data are from a study of OX40 agonist ivuxolimab in advanced cancers. Sequencing used immunoSEQ multiplex PCR; TCRdb keeps in-frame clones, though not all of them. The sample shows approximately 94,000 clones, roughly 89% of them seen only once. The germline V gene encodes CDR1 SGHDN and CDR2 FVKESK. CDR3 length equals 14 residues. Trimming removed 2 bases at V and 0 bases at J, with 8 bases between. The specimen comprised CD4+ or CD8+ T cells sorted from blood, sampled in a trial of the OX40 agonist ivuxolimab. This chain connects TRBV14 to TRBJ2-7, with D possibly TRBD2 on 5 matching bases. This sequence originates from an adult with an advanced solid tumor such as melanoma, head and neck, liver or kidney cancer. The CDR3 region is CASSQQTSSYEQYF. The CDR3 bases are TGTGCCAGCAGCCAACAAACTAGCTCCTACGAGCAGTACTTC.